One and the same sample provided the 13 T cell receptor beta chains below, sequenced in a study of blood T cell repertoires in COVID-19. Assay used: immunoSEQ multiplex PCR; TCRdb lists only in-frame clones, some missing. The table records 150,000 to 200,000 clones, about 81% of them present only once. The sequenced sample was peripheral blood. The origin of the receptors is a human donor in a cohort sampled during active COVID-19.

This chain uses TRBV4-3 with TRBJ2-1, with TRBD2 matching over 9 bases. Germline values: CDR1 LGHNA, CDR2 YSLEER. The J segment lost 8 bases and the V segment lost 4 bases, leaving 18 bases of the junction unmatched. The CDR3 contains 18 residues. The CDR3 DNA follows: TGCGCCAGCAGCCCCCGCCCTGGGGGGGCGGGGGGGTGGGATGAGCAGTTCTTC. Protein: CASSPRPGGAGGWDEQFF.

The CDR3 protein is CATGGGVTGELFF. The CDR3 DNA reads as TGTGCCACCGGGGGGGGTGTCACCGGGGAGCTGTTTTTT. This chain uses TRBV3-1 (or the pseudogene TRBV3-2) with TRBJ2-2, with 8 bases identical to TRBD2. The trim removed 10 bases at V and 4 bases at J, leaving 5 bases unmatched. The CDR3 sequence is 13 residues long. Germline values: CDR1 LGHDT, CDR2 YNNKEL (reference sequence).

About this clone itself: At the DNA level, this CDR3 is encoded by other sequences in the same sample as well. The chain couples TRBV15 to TRBJ2-3; tentative D call: TRBD2 (5 bases). V lost 3 bases and J lost 1, with 5 bases in between. Germline V gene sequence: CDR1 LNHNV, CDR2 YYDKDF (reference sequence). CDR3 size: 13 residues. CDR3 DNA: TGTGCCACCAGCAGGGGAGGCACAGATACGCAGTATTTT. It codes for CATSRGGTDTQYF. Together with reference TRBV15 and TRBJ2-3, the CDR3 gives the full variable domain: DAMVIQNPRYQVTQFGKPVTLSCSQTLNHNVMYWYQQKSSQAPKLLFHYYDKDFNNEADTPDNFQSRRPNTSFCFLDIRSPGLGDTAMYLCATSRGGTDTQYFGPGTRLTVL.

The rearrangement links TRBV15 to TRBJ2-1; 12 positions agree with TRBD2. This CDR3 is built from 17 residues. Germline CDR1 reads LNHNV; CDR2 reads YYDKDF (reference sequence). The trim removed 1 base at V and 3 bases at J, leaving 4 bases unmatched. The CDR3 region is CATSRGTTSGSYNEQFF. CDR3 DNA sequence: TGTGCCACCAGCAGAGGGACGACTAGCGGGAGCTACAATGAGCAGTTCTTC.

The chain couples TRBV5-6 to TRBJ2-7; perhaps TRBD1 as D (6 bases). CDR3 length: 14 residues. CDR1 and CDR2 (germline): SGHDT, YYEEEE. V gave up 4 bases and J gave up 5 bases, with 16 bases separating them. The CDR3 here is CASSGASYRDEQYF. CDR3 sequence (DNA): TGTGCCAGCAGCGGGGCTAGCTACAGGGACGAGCAGTACTTC.

The genes are TRBV6-5 and TRBJ2-1, with D possibly being TRBD2 (6 bases). The CDR3 runs 13 residues. The V end was cut by 3 bases, the J end by 10 bases, with 13 bases between. Germline-derived CDR1 and CDR2 are MNHEY and SVGAGI. CDR3 sequence reads: CASSYAGGREQFF. The DNA of the CDR3 is TGTGCCAGCAGTTATGCCGGGGGTCGGGAGCAGTTCTTC.

V gene TRBV4-3 combines with J gene TRBJ1-2; D possibly corresponds to TRBD1 (5 bases). The V gene lost 1 base and the J gene lost 4 bases, with 10 bases spanning the gap. CDR1 LGHNA and CDR2 YSLEER come from the germline V gene. CDR3 length: 14 residues. CDR3 sequence reads: CASSQVGVGYGYTF. For the CDR3, the DNA is TGCGCCAGCAGCCAAGTAGGGGTCGGCTATGGCTACACCTTC.

The CDR3 loop reads CASIKSGAGNEQFF. Here the CDR3 DNA reads TGTGCCAGCATTAAGTCGGGCGCGGGCAATGAGCAGTTCTTC. V and J are TRBV27 and TRBJ2-1, with D possibly TRBD2 on 5 matching bases. Germline loops: CDR1 MNHEY, CDR2 SMNVEV (reference sequence). Trimming left V 7 bases short and J 6 bases short, with 16 bases between. The CDR3 length is 14 residues.

This rearrangement joins TRBV11-1 to TRBJ2-1; no definite D call. Germline loops: CDR1 SGHAT, CDR2 FQDESV (reference sequence). V gave up 1 base and J gave up 6 bases, with 13 bases separating them. The CDR3 is 15 amino acids. This chain's CDR3 is CASSLGVIDFNEQFF. For the CDR3, the DNA is TGTGCCAGCAGCTTAGGGGTGATAGACTTCAATGAGCAGTTCTTC.

The chain is built from TRBV10-3 and TRBJ2-1; maybe TRBD2 (5 bases). The germline gives CDR1 ENHRY, CDR2 SYGVKD. The CDR3 is made up of 19 amino acids. Trimming stripped 2 bases from V and 5 bases from J, with 25 bases between. In DNA, the CDR3 is TGTGCCATCAGTGAGCGTAGCTCGGGGAGACGGATCGTCGACAATGAGCAGTTCTTC. As protein: CAISERSSGRRIVDNEQFF.

The V gene is TRBV19, the J gene TRBJ1-1; D is unresolved. The CDR3 length is 13 residues. Germline loops: CDR1 LNHDA, CDR2 SQIVND (reference sequence). The V and J ends lost 5 bases and 3 bases respectively, with 10 bases between them. Here the CDR3 DNA reads TGTGCCAGTAGTCCCTCGGTCGACACTGAAGCTTTCTTT. Translated, it gives CASSPSVDTEAFF.

CDR3 in DNA: TGTGCCAGCGGCGGCCGGGACTCAACAGATACGCAGTATTTT. Encoded protein: CASGGRDSTDTQYF. This chain links TRBV5-4 with TRBJ2-3, with TRBD2 as a possible D gene (6 bases). There are 14 residues in the CDR3. Between the trimmed V and J ends, which lost 7 bases and 3 bases, there was a span of 15 bases. CDR1 is SGHNT, CDR2 YYREEE, per germline (reference sequence).

The V call is TRBV11-2, the J call TRBJ1-3, with TRBD1 matching over 8 bases. The CDR3 is 15 amino acids. Trimming cost V 7 bases and J 2 bases; bases outside gene matches: 7. CDR1 and CDR2 from the germline V gene are SGHAT and FQNNGV. In DNA, the CDR3 is TGTGCCAGCACCCGGACAGGGCCTCCTGGAAACACCATATATTTT. Its protein is CASTRTGPPGNTIYF.